Below are 32 T cell receptor beta chains sequenced from a single sample in a study of T cell responses to AZD1222 COVID-19 vaccine. Profiled with immunoSEQ multiplex PCR; TCRdb holds only in-frame clones, not every one. The sample records 95,000 to 150,000 clones, roughly 91% being singletons. Sample: peripheral blood, taken on day 0 of AZD1222 vaccination. The receptors originated from an adult in good health.

The chain links TRBV2 to TRBJ1-6; D is perhaps TRBD1 (5 bases). CDR1 is SNHLY and CDR2 is FYNNEI in the germline V gene. The V gene lost 8 bases and the J gene lost 9 bases, with 14 bases spanning the gap. The CDR3 extends over 13 amino acids. This chain's CDR3 is CASAVRASSPLHF. The CDR3, as DNA: TGTGCCAGCGCGGTCAGGGCAAGTTCACCCCTCCACTTT. The full variable domain, completed using reference TRBV2 and TRBJ1-6, is EPEVTQTPSHQVTQMGQEVILRCVPISNHLYFYWYRQILGQKVEFLVSFYNNEISEKSEIFDDQFSVERPDGSNFTLKIRSTKLEDSAMYFCASAVRASSPLHFGNGTRLTVT.

This clone was found a few times. This chain joins TRBV3-1 (or the pseudogene TRBV3-2) and TRBJ1-1; unclear D gene. CDR3 length equals 11 residues. Germline V gene data show CDR1 as LGHDT and CDR2 as YNNKEL (reference sequence). The ends were cut back, 4 bases at V and 8 bases at J, with 8 bases in the middle. The CDR3 region is CASSLLGEAFF. In DNA, the CDR3 is TGTGCCAGCAGCCTTCTGGGGGAAGCTTTCTTT.

CDR3 bases: TGCGCCAGCAGTCGCCTTGGGGGACTAGGCGAGCAGTACTTC. The encoded protein is CASSRLGGLGEQYF. The V call is TRBV4-1, the J call TRBJ2-7; 8 bases align to TRBD2. CDR3 length: 14 residues. Germline V gene data show CDR1 as MGHRA and CDR2 as YSYEKL. V lost 6 bases, J lost 6 bases, and 10 bases stayed unmatched.

The sample holds one count of this clone. V and J are TRBV11-2 and TRBJ1-3; no reliable D call. The CDR3 length is 17 residues. Trimming shortened V by 5 bases and J by 0 bases, and 17 bases separated the two germline ends. Germline V gene data show CDR1 as SGHAT and CDR2 as FQNNGV. The DNA for the CDR3 is TGTGCCAGCAGCCCGCAGGTCGCCTTTATCTCTGGAAACACCATATATTTT. This encodes CASSPQVAFISGNTIYF. Full variable domain (rest looked up from reference TRBV11-2 and TRBJ1-3): EAGVAQSPRYKIIEKRQSVAFWCNPISGHATLYWYQQILGQGPKLLIQFQNNGVVDDSQLPKDRFSAERLKGVDSTLKIQPAKLEDSAVYLCASSPQVAFISGNTIYFGEGSWLTVV.

The V call is TRBV19, the J call TRBJ1-2; no firm D call. Germline values: CDR1 LNHDA, CDR2 SQIVND (reference sequence). The CDR3 totals 13 residues. Between the trimmed V and J ends, which lost 3 bases and 3 bases, there was a span of 8 bases. The CDR3 here is CASSIGVHYGYTF. The CDR3 DNA sequence: TGTGCCAGTAGTATCGGGGTTCACTATGGCTACACCTTC.

A single count supports this clone. This chain uses TRBV6-5 with TRBJ1-2; D is uncertain. There are 15 residues in the CDR3. Trimming removed 10 bases from V and 2 bases from J, with 20 bases in between. Germline assignment: CDR1 MNHEY and CDR2 SVGAGI. CDR3 bases: TGTGCCACCCAAACCACGGGGTTTTCGAACTATGGCTACACCTTC. It translates to CATQTTGFSNYGYTF.

The gene calls are TRBV3-1 (or the pseudogene TRBV3-2) and TRBJ1-6; tentatively, D is TRBD1 (6 bases). V was clipped by 4 bases and J by 9 bases, with 10 bases between them. This CDR3 is 13 amino acids long. The germline CDR1 and CDR2 sequences are LGHDT and YNNKEL (reference sequence). Here the CDR3 DNA reads TGTGCCAGCAGCCCACACAGGGTTTCACCCCTCCACTTT. Its protein product is CASSPHRVSPLHF.

The chain uses TRBV6-5 and TRBJ1-1, with D perhaps matching TRBD1 (5 bases). Trimming removed 6 bases from V and 4 bases from J, with 15 bases in between. CDR1 is MNHEY and CDR2 is SVGAGI in the germline V gene. CDR3 size: 14 residues. The CDR3 loop reads CASRAGTAITEAFF. DNA of the CDR3: TGTGCCAGCAGGGCCGGGACGGCCATCACTGAAGCTTTCTTT.

This chain uses TRBV6-1 with TRBJ1-2; a weak D match, TRBD1 (6 bases). CDR1 and CDR2 (germline): MNHNS, SASEGT. Trimming pared 0 bases from V and 4 bases from J, leaving 6 bases between. There are 13 residues in the CDR3. The DNA of the CDR3 is TGTGCCAGCAGTGAAGCAGGGGGCTATGGCTACACCTTC. It codes for CASSEAGGYGYTF.

J is TRBJ1-1 and V is TRBV18, with unresolved D. This CDR3 has 15 amino acids. V shed 2 bases and J shed 1 base, with 11 bases lying between them. Germline V CDR1 and CDR2: KGHSH, LQKENI. CDR3 bases: TGTGCCAGCTCACCAGTTAATACAGAGAACACTGAAGCTTTCTTT. This encodes CASSPVNTENTEAFF.

The V gene is TRBV7-2, the J gene TRBJ1-2; a possible D gene is TRBD1 (6 bases). The CDR3 runs to 15 residues. Trimming removed 1 base from V and 1 base from J, with 10 bases in between. The germline V gene encodes CDR1 SGHTA and CDR2 FQGNSA. CDR3 nucleotide sequence: TGTGCCAGCAGCTTAGTTACAGGGAATAACTATGGCTACACCTTC. This gives the protein CASSLVTGNNYGYTF.

The V call is TRBV10-3, the J call TRBJ2-5, with 7 bases matching TRBD1. In germline, CDR1 is ENHRY, CDR2 SYGVKD. This CDR3 has 13 amino acids. V gave up 8 bases and J gave up 1 base; unmatched junction bases: 4. CDR3 amino acids: CAIRDSSQETQYF. CDR3 nucleotides: TGTGCCATCCGGGACAGTTCCCAAGAGACCCAGTACTTC.

This chain links TRBV5-1 with TRBJ2-7, with a tentative D call TRBD1 (5 bases). Germline CDR1 and CDR2: SGHRS and YFSETQ. The CDR3 length is 13 residues. V lost 4 bases and J lost 2, with 10 bases in between. Here the CDR3 reads CASSADNAYEQYF. The CDR3 nucleotides are TGCGCCAGCAGCGCGGACAACGCCTACGAGCAGTACTTC.

The V call is TRBV19, the J call TRBJ1-1; 8 bases are shared with TRBD1. Trimming cost V 9 bases and J 7 bases; bases outside gene matches: 7. The length of the CDR3 is 12 residues. The V gene's germline CDR1 is LNHDA and CDR2 SQIVND (reference sequence). The CDR3 DNA sequence: TGTGCCAGCGGGACAGGAGGAATTGAAGCTTTCTTT. It encodes CASGTGGIEAFF.

J is TRBJ2-2 and V is TRBV5-1; D is uncertain. The length of the CDR3 is 12 residues. V lost 0 bases and J lost 8, with 5 bases in between. Per the germline V gene, CDR1 is SGHRS and CDR2 is YFSETQ. CDR3 sequence (DNA): TGCGCCAGCAGCTTGGCGACGGGGGAGCTGTTTTTT. Its protein is CASSLATGELFF. Full variable domain (missing parts from reference TRBV5-1 and TRBJ2-2): KAGVTQTPRYLIKTRGQQVTLSCSPISGHRSVSWYQQTPGQGLQFLFEYFSETQRNKGNFPGRFSGRQFSNSRSEMNVSTLELGDSALYLCASSLATGELFFGEGSRLTVL.

V is TRBV10-3 and J is TRBJ1-4, with D unresolved. Trimming left V 4 bases short and J 0 bases short, with 12 bases between. This CDR3 has 16 residues. The germline gives CDR1 ENHRY, CDR2 SYGVKD. The CDR3 DNA is TGTGCCATCAGTGGTCGGGAACTTTCAACTAATGAAAAACTGTTTTTT. This translates into CAISGRELSTNEKLFF.

The rearrangement joins TRBV15 to TRBJ1-1, with unresolved D. CDR3 length: 15 amino acids. V lost 1 base and J lost 1, with 10 bases in between. The germline gives CDR1 LNHNV, CDR2 YYDKDF (reference sequence). The CDR3 bases are TGTGCCACCAGCAGAGGCAACAGAAGGAACACTGAAGCTTTCTTT. It is translated as CATSRGNRRNTEAFF.

The rearrangement joins TRBV20-1 to TRBJ2-5; 7 bases are a match to TRBD1. Per germline, CDR1 DFQATT and CDR2 SNEGSKA (reference sequence). Losses at the gene ends were 8 bases for V and 2 bases for J; bases not matched to a gene: 2. This CDR3 contains 11 residues. CDR3 in DNA: TGCAGTCTACAGGGGCAAGAGACCCAGTACTTC. Its translation: CSLQGQETQYF.

The chain is built from TRBV4-3 and TRBJ2-7, with 11 bases lining up with TRBD1. The length of the CDR3 is 14 residues. The germline gives CDR1 LGHNA, CDR2 YSLEER. V gave up 2 bases and J gave up 6 bases; unmatched junction bases: 3. CDR3 DNA: TGCGCCAGCAGCCAACGGACAGGGGGCAGCGAGCAGTACTTC. Translated: CASSQRTGGSEQYF.

The CDR3 bases are TGTGCCAGCACGGGACAGGGTATTCCACCCCTCCACTTT. This encodes CASTGQGIPPLHF. V and J are TRBV19 and TRBJ1-6, with 9 bases lining up with TRBD1. The CDR3 is made up of 13 amino acids. The germline CDR1 and CDR2 sequences are LNHDA and SQIVND (reference sequence). Losses at the gene ends were 9 bases for V and 11 bases for J; bases not matched to a gene: 8.

The chain has TRBV18 and TRBJ1-6, with D unclear. The CDR3 extends over 13 amino acids. Between the trimmed V and J ends, which lost 6 bases and 9 bases, there was a span of 12 bases. The germline gives CDR1 KGHSH, CDR2 LQKENI. Here the CDR3 DNA reads TGTGCCAGCTCGGCTAACAGTGGTTCACCCCTCCACTTT. Encoded protein: CASSANSGSPLHF.

The gene calls are TRBV21-1 and TRBJ2-4; the table assigns TRBD2, which was not confirmed against the DNA. TRBV21-1 is reported as a pseudogene. CDR3 size: 17 residues. The CDR3 DNA reads TGTGCCAGCAGTAAAACGCGACTAGCGGGGGGTTGGAACATTCAGTACTTC. It specifies CASSKTRLAGGWNIQYF.

This sequence joins TRBV5-4 and TRBJ1-4; TRBD1 matches at 9 bases. Germline V CDR1 and CDR2: SGHNT, YYREEE (reference sequence). After removal of 5 bases from V and 8 bases from J, the junction contained 4 bases not matched to a gene. CDR3 length: 13 residues. This chain's CDR3 is CASRDDRGEKLFF. CDR3 nucleotides: TGTGCCAGCAGGGACGACAGGGGGGAAAAACTGTTTTTT. Using reference TRBV5-4 and TRBJ1-4 for the parts outside the CDR3, the full variable domain is ETGVTQSPTHLIKTRGQQVTLRCSSQSGHNTVSWYQQALGQGPQFIFQYYREEENGRGNFPPRFSGLQFPNYSSELNVNALELDDSALYLCASRDDRGEKLFFGSGTQLSVL.

The chain carries TRBV30 and TRBJ2-3; D perhaps matches TRBD2 (5 bases). With 1 base removed from V and 2 bases from J, the gap between germline ends came to 19 bases. Germline values: CDR1 GTSNPN, CDR2 SVGIG (reference sequence). This CDR3 has 17 amino acids. In nucleotides, the CDR3 is TGTGCCTGGAGTGCCCCGTACGGGCGGGCAACCACAGATACGCAGTATTTT. Protein product: CAWSAPYGRATTDTQYF.

This chain uses TRBV2 with TRBJ1-2; the D gene is possibly TRBD1 (5 bases). Germline lookup yields CDR1 SNHLY and CDR2 FYNNEI. The V end lost 3 bases, the J end lost 7 bases, and 12 bases lay between the germline ends. The CDR3 has 13 amino acids. The CDR3 DNA is TGTGCCAGCAGTGAGAGGGGCGAGGGTGGCTACACCTTC. Translation gives CASSERGEGGYTF.

The chain carries TRBV7-6 and TRBJ2-1, with 13 bases identical to TRBD2. This CDR3 contains 14 residues. Germline lookup yields CDR1 SGHVS and CDR2 FNYEAQ. V gave up 10 bases and J gave up 8 bases; unmatched junction bases: 8. CDR3 in amino acids: CATQGLAGADEQFF. The CDR3 nucleotides are TGTGCCACCCAAGGACTAGCGGGGGCCGATGAGCAGTTCTTC.

The rearrangement uses TRBV4-3 and TRBJ1-1; possibly TRBD1 for D (5 bases). The CDR3 covers 14 residues. Germline CDR1 and CDR2: LGHNA and YSLEER. V lost 4 bases, J lost 4 bases, and 13 bases lay in between. The CDR3 DNA reads as TGCGCCAGCAGCCTGGGGGGAGTAGGCACTGAAGCTTTCTTT. Amino acids: CASSLGGVGTEAFF.

The chain joins TRBV28 to TRBJ1-6; the D is unclear. This CDR3 spans 15 amino acids. V was clipped by 6 bases and J by 0 bases, with 9 bases between them. Germline loops: CDR1 MDHEN, CDR2 SYDVKM. This CDR3 is CASSSQSSYNSPLHF. CDR3 coding DNA: TGTGCCAGCAGCTCCCAGAGCTCCTATAATTCACCCCTCCACTTT. Together with reference TRBV28 and TRBJ1-6, the CDR3 gives the full variable domain: DVKVTQSSRYLVKRTGEKVFLECVQDMDHENMFWYRQDPGLGLRLIYFSYDVKMKEKGDIPEGYSVSREKKERFSLILESASTNQTSMYLCASSSQSSYNSPLHFGNGTRLTVT.

In its sample, this clone was seen once. The V gene is TRBV10-3, the J gene TRBJ2-5; D is tentatively TRBD1 or TRBD2 (6 bases each). The V and J ends lost 3 bases and 3 bases respectively, with 14 bases between them. Germline CDR1 and CDR2: ENHRY and SYGVKD. The CDR3 covers 15 residues. The CDR3 loop is CAISDPGGREETQYF. The CDR3 region has the DNA TGTGCCATCAGTGATCCCGGGGGCCGCGAAGAGACCCAGTACTTC.

This clone was seen once. The chain uses TRBV25-1 and TRBJ2-2; TRBD1 matches at 7 bases. Germline values: CDR1 MGHDK, CDR2 SYGVNS. The CDR3 has 17 amino acids. V gave up 2 bases and J gave up 6 bases; unmatched junction bases: 12. The CDR3 bases are TGTGCCAGCAGTGAAGTAGAGGGGGCTAATGTAGCCGGGGAGCTGTTTTTT. This encodes CASSEVEGANVAGELFF.

This chain joins TRBV7-7 and TRBJ2-5, with TRBD2 as a possible D gene (6 bases). This CDR3 comprises 16 residues. Trimming pared 3 bases from V and 2 bases from J, leaving 16 bases between. Germline CDR1 is SSHAT and CDR2 is FNYEAQ (reference sequence). The CDR3 loop is CASSFRFRGLQETQYF. In nucleotides, the CDR3 is TGTGCCAGCAGCTTTAGGTTTCGGGGGTTACAAGAGACCCAGTACTTC.

The chain employs TRBV3-1 (or the pseudogene TRBV3-2) and TRBJ2-7; TRBD2 matches 12 bases. CDR1 is LGHDT and CDR2 is YNNKEL in the germline V gene (reference sequence). V shed 5 bases, J shed 3 bases, and the junction held 2 bases outside the gene matches. The CDR3 has 14 residues. DNA of the CDR3: TGTGCCAGCAGCGAGACTAGCGGGGGCTACGAGCAGTACTTC. It specifies CASSETSGGYEQYF.